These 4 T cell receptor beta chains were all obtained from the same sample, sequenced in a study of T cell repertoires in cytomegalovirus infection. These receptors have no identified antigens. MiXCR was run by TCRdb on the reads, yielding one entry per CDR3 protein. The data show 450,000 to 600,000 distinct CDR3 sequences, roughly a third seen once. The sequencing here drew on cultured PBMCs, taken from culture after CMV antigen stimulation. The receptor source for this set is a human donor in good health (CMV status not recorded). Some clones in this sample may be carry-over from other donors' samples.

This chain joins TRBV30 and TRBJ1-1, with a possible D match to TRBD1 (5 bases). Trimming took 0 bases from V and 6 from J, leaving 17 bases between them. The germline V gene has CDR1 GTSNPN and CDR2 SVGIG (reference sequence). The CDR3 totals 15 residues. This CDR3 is CAWSVMSRTGAEAFF. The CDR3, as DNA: TGTGCCTGGAGTGTCATGTCACGTACAGGCGCTGAAGCTTTCTTT.

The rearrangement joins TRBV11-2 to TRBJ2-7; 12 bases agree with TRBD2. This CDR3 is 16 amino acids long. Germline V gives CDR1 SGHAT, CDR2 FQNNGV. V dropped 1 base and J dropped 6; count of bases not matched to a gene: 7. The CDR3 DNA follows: TGTGCCAGCAGCTTAGTCACGGCTAGCGGGAGGGGCGAGCAGTACTTC. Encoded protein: CASSLVTASGRGEQYF.

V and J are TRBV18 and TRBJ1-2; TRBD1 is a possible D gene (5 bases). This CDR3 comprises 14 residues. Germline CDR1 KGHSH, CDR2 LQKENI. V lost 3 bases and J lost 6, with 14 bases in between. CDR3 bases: TGTGCCAGCTCACCGGTTAAGACAGAGCATGGCTACACCTTC. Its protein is CASSPVKTEHGYTF.

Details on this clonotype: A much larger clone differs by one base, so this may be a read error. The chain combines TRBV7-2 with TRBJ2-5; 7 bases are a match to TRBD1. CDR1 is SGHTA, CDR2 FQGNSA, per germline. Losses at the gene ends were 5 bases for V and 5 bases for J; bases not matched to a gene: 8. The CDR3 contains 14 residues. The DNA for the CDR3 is TGTGCCAGCAGCAACGCAGGGGGACGGGAGACCCAGTACTTC. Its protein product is CASSNAGGRETQYF.